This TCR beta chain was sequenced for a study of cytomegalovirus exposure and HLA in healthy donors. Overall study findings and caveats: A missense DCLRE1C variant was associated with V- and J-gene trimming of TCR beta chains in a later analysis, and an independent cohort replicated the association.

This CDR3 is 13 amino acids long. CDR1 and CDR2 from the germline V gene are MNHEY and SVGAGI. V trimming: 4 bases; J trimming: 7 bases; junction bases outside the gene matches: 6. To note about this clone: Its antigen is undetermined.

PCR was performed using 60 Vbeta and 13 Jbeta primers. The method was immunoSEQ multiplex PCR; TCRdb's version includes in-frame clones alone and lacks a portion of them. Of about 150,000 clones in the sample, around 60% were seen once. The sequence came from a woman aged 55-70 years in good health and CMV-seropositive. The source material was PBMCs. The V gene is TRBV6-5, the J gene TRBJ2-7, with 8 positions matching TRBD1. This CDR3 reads CASSFQGAWEQYF. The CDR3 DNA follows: TGTGCCAGCAGTTTTCAGGGGGCGTGGGAGCAGTACTTC.